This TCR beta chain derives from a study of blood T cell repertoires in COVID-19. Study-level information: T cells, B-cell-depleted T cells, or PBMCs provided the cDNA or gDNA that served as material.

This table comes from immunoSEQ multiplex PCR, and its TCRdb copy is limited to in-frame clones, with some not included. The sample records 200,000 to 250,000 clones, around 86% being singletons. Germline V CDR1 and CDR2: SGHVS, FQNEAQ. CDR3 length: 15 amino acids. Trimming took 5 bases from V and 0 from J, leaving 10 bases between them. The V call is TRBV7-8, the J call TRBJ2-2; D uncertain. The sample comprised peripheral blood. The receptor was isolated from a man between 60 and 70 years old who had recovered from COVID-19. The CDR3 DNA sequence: TGTGCCAGCAGCCGCGACACGGCGAACACCGGGGAGCTGTTTTTT. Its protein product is CASSRDTANTGELFF.